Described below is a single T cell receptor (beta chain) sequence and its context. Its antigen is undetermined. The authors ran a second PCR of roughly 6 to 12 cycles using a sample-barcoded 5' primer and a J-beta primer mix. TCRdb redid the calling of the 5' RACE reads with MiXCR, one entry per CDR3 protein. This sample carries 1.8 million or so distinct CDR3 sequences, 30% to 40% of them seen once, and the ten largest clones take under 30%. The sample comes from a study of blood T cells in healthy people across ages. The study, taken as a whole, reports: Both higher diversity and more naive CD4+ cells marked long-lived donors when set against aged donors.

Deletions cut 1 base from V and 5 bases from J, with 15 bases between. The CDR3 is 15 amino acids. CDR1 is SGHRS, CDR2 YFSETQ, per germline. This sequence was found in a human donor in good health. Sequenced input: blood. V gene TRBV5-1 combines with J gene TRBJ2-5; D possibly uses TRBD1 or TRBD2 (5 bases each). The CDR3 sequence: CASSLRDQRTETQYF. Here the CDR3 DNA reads TGCGCCAGCAGCTTGAGGGACCAGCGGACGGAGACCCAGTACTTC.